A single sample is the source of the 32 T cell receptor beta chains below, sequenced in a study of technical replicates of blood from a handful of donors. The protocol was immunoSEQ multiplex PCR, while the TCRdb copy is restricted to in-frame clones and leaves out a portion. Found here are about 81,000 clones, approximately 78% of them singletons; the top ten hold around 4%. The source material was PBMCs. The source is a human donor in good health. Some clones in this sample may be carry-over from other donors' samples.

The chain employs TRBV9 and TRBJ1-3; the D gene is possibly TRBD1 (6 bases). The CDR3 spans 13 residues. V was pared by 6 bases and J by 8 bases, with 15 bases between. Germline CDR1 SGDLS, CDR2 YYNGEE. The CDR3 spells CASNRGGADTIYF. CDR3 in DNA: TGTGCCAGCAATAGGGGGGGGGCCGACACCATATATTTT.

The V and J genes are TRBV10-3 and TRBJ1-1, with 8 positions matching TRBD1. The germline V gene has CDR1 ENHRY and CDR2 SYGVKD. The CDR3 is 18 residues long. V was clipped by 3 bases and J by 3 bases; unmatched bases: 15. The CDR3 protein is CAISDRQGSSLGHTEAFF. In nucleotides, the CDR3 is TGTGCCATCAGTGATCGACAGGGGTCGAGCTTGGGACACACTGAAGCTTTCTTT.

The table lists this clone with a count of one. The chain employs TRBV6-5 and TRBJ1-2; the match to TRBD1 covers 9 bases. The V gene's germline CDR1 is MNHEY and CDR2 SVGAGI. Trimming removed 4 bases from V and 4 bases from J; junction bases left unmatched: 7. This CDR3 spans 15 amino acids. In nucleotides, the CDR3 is TGTGCCAGCAGTTGGGACAGGGAGGTTCGCTATGGCTACACCTTC. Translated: CASSWDREVRYGYTF.

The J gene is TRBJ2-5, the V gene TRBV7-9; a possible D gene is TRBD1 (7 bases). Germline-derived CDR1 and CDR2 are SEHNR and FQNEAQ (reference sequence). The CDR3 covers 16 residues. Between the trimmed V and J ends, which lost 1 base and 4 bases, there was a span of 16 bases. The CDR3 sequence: CASSLGAGGSTETQYF. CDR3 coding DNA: TGTGCCAGCAGCTTAGGGGCAGGGGGGAGTACAGAGACCCAGTACTTC.

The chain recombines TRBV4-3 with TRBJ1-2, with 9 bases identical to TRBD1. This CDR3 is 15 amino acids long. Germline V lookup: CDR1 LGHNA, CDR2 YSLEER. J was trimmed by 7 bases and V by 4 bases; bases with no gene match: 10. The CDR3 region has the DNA TGCGCCAGCAGCCCCACCAGGGGACAGGGTTCTGGCTACACCTTC. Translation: CASSPTRGQGSGYTF.

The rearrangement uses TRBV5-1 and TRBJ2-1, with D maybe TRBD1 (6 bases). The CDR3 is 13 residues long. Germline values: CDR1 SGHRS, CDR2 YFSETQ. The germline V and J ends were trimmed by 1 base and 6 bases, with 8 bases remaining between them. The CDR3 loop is CASSLTGFNEQFF. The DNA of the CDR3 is TGCGCCAGCAGCTTGACAGGGTTCAATGAGCAGTTCTTC.

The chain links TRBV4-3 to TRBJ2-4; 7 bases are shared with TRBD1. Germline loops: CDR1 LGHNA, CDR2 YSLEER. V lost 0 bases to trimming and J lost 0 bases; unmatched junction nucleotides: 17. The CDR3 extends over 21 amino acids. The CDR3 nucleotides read TGCGCCAGCAGCCAAGATGGGGACAGCCAAAATCTAATACTAGCCAAAAACATTCAGTACTTC. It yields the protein CASSQDGDSQNLILAKNIQYF.

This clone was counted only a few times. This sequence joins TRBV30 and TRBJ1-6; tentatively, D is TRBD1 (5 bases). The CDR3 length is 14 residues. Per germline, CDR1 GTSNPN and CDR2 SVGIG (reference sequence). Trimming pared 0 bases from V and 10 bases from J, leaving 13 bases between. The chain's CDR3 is CAWSVGVLDSPLHF. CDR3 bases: TGTGCCTGGAGTGTAGGGGTATTGGACTCACCCCTCCACTTT. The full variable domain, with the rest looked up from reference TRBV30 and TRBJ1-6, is SQTIHQWPATLVQPVGSPLSLECTVEGTSNPNLYWYRQAAGRGLQLLFYSVGIGQISSEVPQNLSASRPQDRQFILSSKKLLLSDSGFYLCAWSVGVLDSPLHFGNGTRLTVT.

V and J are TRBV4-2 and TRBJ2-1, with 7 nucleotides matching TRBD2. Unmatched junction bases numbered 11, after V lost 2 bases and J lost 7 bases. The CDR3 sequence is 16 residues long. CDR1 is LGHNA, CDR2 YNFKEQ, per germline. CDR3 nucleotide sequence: TGTGCCAGCAGCCAACCCGGGACTATCACGAGAAATGAGCAGTTCTTC. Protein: CASSQPGTITRNEQFF.

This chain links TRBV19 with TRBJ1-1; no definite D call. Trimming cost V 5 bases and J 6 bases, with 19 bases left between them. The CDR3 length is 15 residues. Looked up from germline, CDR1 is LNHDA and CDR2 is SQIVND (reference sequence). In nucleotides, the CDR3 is TGTGCCAGTAGTCATTTCATGGAGGGTATCGCTGAAGCTTTCTTT. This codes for CASSHFMEGIAEAFF.

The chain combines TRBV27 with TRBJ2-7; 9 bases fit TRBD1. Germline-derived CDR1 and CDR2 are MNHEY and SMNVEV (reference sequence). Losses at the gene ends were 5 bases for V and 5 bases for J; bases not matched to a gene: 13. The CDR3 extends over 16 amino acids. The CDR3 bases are TGTGCCAGCAGTGCCTCCTCCGGGACAGGGCTTAACGAGCAGTACTTC. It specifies CASSASSGTGLNEQYF.

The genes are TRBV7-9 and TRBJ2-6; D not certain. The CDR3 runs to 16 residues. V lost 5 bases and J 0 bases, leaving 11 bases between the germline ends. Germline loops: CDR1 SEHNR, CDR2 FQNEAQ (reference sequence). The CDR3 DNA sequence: TGTGCCAGCAGCCGAGGATTCTCCTCTGGGGCCAACGTCCTGACTTTC. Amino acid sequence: CASSRGFSSGANVLTF. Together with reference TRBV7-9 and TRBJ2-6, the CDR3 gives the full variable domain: DTGVSQNPRHKITKRGQNVTFRCDPISEHNRLYWYRQTLGQGPEFLTYFQNEAQLEKSRLLSDRFSAERPKGSFSTLEIQRTEQGDSAMYLCASSRGFSSGANVLTFGAGSRLTVL.

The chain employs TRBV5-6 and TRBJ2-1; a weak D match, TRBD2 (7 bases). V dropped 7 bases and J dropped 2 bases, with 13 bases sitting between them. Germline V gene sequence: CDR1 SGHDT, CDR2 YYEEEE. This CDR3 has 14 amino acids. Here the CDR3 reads CASFGGLTYNEQFF. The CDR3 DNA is TGTGCCAGCTTCGGGGGGCTAACCTACAATGAGCAGTTCTTC.

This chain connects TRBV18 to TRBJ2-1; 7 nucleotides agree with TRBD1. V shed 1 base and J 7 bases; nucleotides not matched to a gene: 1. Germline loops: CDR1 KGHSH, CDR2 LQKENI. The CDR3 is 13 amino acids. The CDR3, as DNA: TGTGCCAGCTCACCACAGGGGGCGAATGAGCAGTTCTTC. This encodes CASSPQGANEQFF.

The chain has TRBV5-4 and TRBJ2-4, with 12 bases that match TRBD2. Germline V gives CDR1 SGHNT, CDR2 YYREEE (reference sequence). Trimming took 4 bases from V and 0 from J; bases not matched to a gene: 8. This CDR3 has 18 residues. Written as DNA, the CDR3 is TGTGCCAGCAGCCGACTAGCGGGAGCAGATTTAGCCAAAAACATTCAGTACTTC. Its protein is CASSRLAGADLAKNIQYF.

The CDR3 is CASSPNSGGETQYF. The DNA of the CDR3 is TGTGCCAGCAGCCCAAACTCGGGGGGGGAGACCCAGTACTTC. The chain joins TRBV11-2 to TRBJ2-5; 8 bases fit TRBD2. J gave up 5 bases and V 5 bases, and 7 bases lay outside the gene matches. Germline CDR1 and CDR2: SGHAT and FQNNGV. The CDR3 extends over 14 amino acids.

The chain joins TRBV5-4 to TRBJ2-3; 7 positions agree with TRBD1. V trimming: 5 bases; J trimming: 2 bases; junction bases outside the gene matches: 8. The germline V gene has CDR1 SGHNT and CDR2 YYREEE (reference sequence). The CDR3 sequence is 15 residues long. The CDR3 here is CASSRRDRHTDTQYF. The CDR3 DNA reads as TGTGCCAGCAGTCGTCGGGACAGACACACAGATACGCAGTATTTT.

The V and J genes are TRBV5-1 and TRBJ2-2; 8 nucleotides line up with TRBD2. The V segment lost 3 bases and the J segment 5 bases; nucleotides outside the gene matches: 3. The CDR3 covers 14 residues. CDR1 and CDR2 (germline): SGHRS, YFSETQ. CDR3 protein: CASSSSGPTGELFF. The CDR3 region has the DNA TGCGCCAGCAGCTCTAGCGGGCCTACCGGGGAGCTGTTTTTT.

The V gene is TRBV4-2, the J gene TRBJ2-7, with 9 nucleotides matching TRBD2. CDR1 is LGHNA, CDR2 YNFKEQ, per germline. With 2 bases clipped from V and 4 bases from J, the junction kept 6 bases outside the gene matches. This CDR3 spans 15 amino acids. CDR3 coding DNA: TGTGCCAGCAGCCAAAAAGTTGCGGGAGGGTACGAGCAGTACTTC. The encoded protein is CASSQKVAGGYEQYF.

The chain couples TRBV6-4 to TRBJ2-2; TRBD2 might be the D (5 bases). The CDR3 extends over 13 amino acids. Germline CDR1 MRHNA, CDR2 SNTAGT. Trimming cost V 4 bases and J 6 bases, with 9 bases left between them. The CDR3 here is CASSGTDSGELFF. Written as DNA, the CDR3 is TGTGCCAGCAGTGGGACGGACTCCGGGGAGCTGTTTTTT.

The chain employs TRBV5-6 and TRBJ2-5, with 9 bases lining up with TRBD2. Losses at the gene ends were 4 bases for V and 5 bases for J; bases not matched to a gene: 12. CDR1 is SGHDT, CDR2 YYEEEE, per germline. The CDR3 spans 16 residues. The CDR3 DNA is TGTGCCAGCAGCCCGGGGGCGGGGGGGCTCCGGGAGACCCAGTACTTC. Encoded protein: CASSPGAGGLRETQYF.

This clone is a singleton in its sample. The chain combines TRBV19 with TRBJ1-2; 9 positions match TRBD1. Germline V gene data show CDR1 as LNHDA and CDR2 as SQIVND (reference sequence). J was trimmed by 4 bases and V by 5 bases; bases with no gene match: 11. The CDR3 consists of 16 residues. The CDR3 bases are TGTGCCAGTAGTTCGTTGGACAGGGGAGTAGGCTATGGCTACACCTTC. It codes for CASSSLDRGVGYGYTF.

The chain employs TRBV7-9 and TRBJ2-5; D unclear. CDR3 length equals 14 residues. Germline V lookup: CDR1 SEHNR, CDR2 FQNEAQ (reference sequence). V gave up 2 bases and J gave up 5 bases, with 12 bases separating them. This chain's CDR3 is CASSLLPGRETQYF. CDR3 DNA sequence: TGTGCCAGCAGCTTACTCCCGGGTAGGGAGACCCAGTACTTC.

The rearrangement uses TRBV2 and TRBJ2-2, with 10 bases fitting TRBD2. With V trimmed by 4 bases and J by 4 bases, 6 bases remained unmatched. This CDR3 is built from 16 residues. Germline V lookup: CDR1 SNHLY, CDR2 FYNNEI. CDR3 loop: CASSGLAGEGTGELFF. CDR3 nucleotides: TGTGCCAGCAGTGGCCTAGCGGGAGAGGGCACCGGGGAGCTGTTTTTT. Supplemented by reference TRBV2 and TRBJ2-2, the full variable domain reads EPEVTQTPSHQVTQMGQEVILRCVPISNHLYFYWYRQILGQKVEFLVSFYNNEISEKSEIFDDQFSVERPDGSNFTLKIRSTKLEDSAMYFCASSGLAGEGTGELFFGEGSRLTVL.

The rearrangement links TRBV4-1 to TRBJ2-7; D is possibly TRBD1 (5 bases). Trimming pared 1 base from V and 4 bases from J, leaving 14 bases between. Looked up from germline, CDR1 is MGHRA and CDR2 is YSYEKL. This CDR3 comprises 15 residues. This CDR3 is CASSQGQGSWYEQYF. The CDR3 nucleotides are TGCGCCAGCAGCCAAGGGCAGGGAAGTTGGTACGAGCAGTACTTC.

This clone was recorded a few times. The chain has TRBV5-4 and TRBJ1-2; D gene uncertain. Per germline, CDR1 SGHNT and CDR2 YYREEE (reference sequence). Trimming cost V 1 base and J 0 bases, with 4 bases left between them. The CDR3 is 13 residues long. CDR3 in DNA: TGTGCCAGCAGCTTGCGTGCTAACTATGGCTACACCTTC. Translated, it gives CASSLRANYGYTF. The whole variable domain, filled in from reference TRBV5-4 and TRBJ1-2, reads ETGVTQSPTHLIKTRGQQVTLRCSSQSGHNTVSWYQQALGQGPQFIFQYYREEENGRGNFPPRFSGLQFPNYSSELNVNALELDDSALYLCASSLRANYGYTFGSGTRLTVV.

In nucleotides, the CDR3 is TGTGCCAGCAGCTCCAGATACGAGCAGTACTTC. The encoded protein is CASSSRYEQYF. This chain connects TRBV5-4 to TRBJ2-7; D not certain. There are 11 residues in the CDR3. The germline gives CDR1 SGHNT, CDR2 YYREEE (reference sequence). Between the trimmed V and J ends, which lost 3 bases and 4 bases, there was a span of 5 bases. Full variable domain (outside the CDR3, taken from reference TRBV5-4 and TRBJ2-7): ETGVTQSPTHLIKTRGQQVTLRCSSQSGHNTVSWYQQALGQGPQFIFQYYREEENGRGNFPPRFSGLQFPNYSSELNVNALELDDSALYLCASSSRYEQYFGPGTRLTVT.

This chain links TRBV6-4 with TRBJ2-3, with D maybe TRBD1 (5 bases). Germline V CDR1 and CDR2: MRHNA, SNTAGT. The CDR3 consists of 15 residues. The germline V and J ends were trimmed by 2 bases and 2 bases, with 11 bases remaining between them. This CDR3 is CASSDGASSTDTQYF. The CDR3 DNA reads TGTGCCAGCAGTGACGGGGCGTCCTCCACAGATACGCAGTATTTT.

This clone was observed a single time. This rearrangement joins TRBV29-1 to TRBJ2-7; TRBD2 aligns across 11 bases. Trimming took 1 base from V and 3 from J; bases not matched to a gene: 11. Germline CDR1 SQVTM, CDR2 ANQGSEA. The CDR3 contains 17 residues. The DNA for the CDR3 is TGCAGCGTTGAAGGCCCACTAGCGGGAGAGCTTGGCTACGAGCAGTACTTC. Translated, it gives CSVEGPLAGELGYEQYF.

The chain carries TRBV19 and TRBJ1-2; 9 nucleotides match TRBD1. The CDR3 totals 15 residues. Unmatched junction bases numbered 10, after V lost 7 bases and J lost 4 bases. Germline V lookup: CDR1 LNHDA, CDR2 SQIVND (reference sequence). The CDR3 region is CASTALGQGVYGYTF. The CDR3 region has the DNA TGTGCCAGTACCGCGCTGGGACAGGGAGTCTATGGCTACACCTTC.

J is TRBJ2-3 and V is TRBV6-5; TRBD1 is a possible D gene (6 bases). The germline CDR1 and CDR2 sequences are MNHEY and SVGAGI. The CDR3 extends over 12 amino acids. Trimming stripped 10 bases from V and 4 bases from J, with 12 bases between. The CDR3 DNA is TGTGCCACCTCCAGGGGCGCAGATACGCAGTATTTT. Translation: CATSRGADTQYF.

As DNA, the CDR3 is TGTGCCAGCAGAGATACAGGGGTCTCTGGAAACACCATATATTTT. It encodes CASRDTGVSGNTIYF. The chain couples TRBV2 to TRBJ1-3, with TRBD1 matching 7 bases. Trimming removed 6 bases from V and 0 bases from J; junction bases left unmatched: 5. CDR3 size: 15 residues. Germline values: CDR1 SNHLY, CDR2 FYNNEI.